Listed here are 30 T cell receptor beta chains from one sample, sequenced in a study of cytomegalovirus exposure and HLA in healthy donors. Libraries were prepared by immunoSEQ multiplex PCR; TCRdb keeps only in-frame clonotypes and omits some of them. The sample records around 190,000 clones, 81% being singletons. Sequenced input: PBMCs. The source is a woman in her thirties in good health and CMV-seronegative.

The chain has TRBV11-2 and TRBJ2-3; 12 bases fit TRBD2. Germline CDR1 SGHAT, CDR2 FQNNGV. The J segment lost 1 base and the V segment lost 8 bases, leaving 10 bases of the junction unmatched. The CDR3 sequence is 17 residues long. The CDR3 loop is CASASGLAGTRTDTQYF. Written as DNA, the CDR3 is TGTGCCAGCGCTTCCGGACTAGCGGGGACCCGCACAGATACGCAGTATTTT.

This chain connects TRBV6-1 to TRBJ2-3; 12 positions match TRBD2. Unmatched junction bases numbered 6, after V lost 4 bases and J lost 4 bases. Per the germline V gene, CDR1 is MNHNS and CDR2 is SASEGT. This CDR3 comprises 16 residues. CDR3 sequence reads: CASSVRLAGASDTQYF. CDR3 bases: TGTGCCAGCAGTGTCCGACTAGCGGGGGCCTCAGATACGCAGTATTTT.

The chain joins TRBV6-1 to TRBJ2-1; D possibly corresponds to TRBD1 (5 bases). This CDR3 is 14 amino acids long. The germline CDR1 and CDR2 sequences are MNHNS and SASEGT. V was cut by 10 bases and J by 2 bases, with 15 bases left in between. CDR3 nucleotides: TGTGCCATCCTGCAGGGCGGCCCCTACAATGAGCAGTTCTTC. It translates to CAILQGGPYNEQFF.

In this sample, this clone turned up once. The V and J genes are TRBV4-2 and TRBJ2-7; 8 nucleotides line up with TRBD1. Germline V gives CDR1 LGHNA, CDR2 YNFKEQ. This CDR3 spans 15 amino acids. The V gene end was trimmed by 2 bases and the J gene end by 5 bases; junction bases not matched to a gene: 8. The CDR3: CASSQSRTGSDEQYF. The DNA of the CDR3 is TGTGCCAGCAGCCAATCGAGGACAGGGAGCGACGAGCAGTACTTC.

The genes are TRBV10-3 and TRBJ2-5, with D possibly TRBD1 on 5 matching bases. This CDR3 spans 13 amino acids. V was cut by 4 bases and J by 4 bases, with 10 bases left in between. The germline V gene encodes CDR1 ENHRY and CDR2 SYGVKD. The CDR3 nucleotides are TGTGCCATCAGTGCTGTGGACACAGAGACCCAGTACTTC. It specifies CAISAVDTETQYF.

J is TRBJ1-2 and V is TRBV7-9, with 7 bases fitting TRBD1. The length of the CDR3 is 15 residues. J gave up 8 bases and V 5 bases, and 14 bases lay outside the gene matches. Germline CDR1 is SEHNR and CDR2 is FQNEAQ (reference sequence). CDR3 residues: CASSGDRARTVGYTF. The CDR3 DNA follows: TGTGCCAGCAGCGGCGACAGGGCCCGTACCGTGGGCTACACCTTC.

This clone was counted once. The genes are TRBV7-7 and TRBJ2-5, with TRBD2 as a possible D gene (6 bases). Per the germline V gene, CDR1 is SSHAT and CDR2 is FNYEAQ (reference sequence). Deletions cut 5 bases from V and 0 bases from J, with 7 bases between. The CDR3 totals 13 residues. The CDR3 loop reads CASSRGYQETQYF. The CDR3 coding sequence is TGTGCCAGCAGCCGGGGGTACCAAGAGACCCAGTACTTC.

The chain couples TRBV5-1 to TRBJ2-1; D might be TRBD1 (6 bases). The V gene lost 4 bases and the J gene lost 3 bases, with 14 bases spanning the gap. The CDR3 contains 15 residues. Germline values: CDR1 SGHRS, CDR2 YFSETQ. Here the CDR3 DNA reads TGCGCCAGCAGCCTCTCGGGACAAAACTACAATGAGCAGTTCTTC. Translation: CASSLSGQNYNEQFF.

This clone was counted between two and nine times. Here the CDR3 omits its conserved ending phenylalanine or tryptophan, so a read error is the likely source. Because the CDR3's place on the DNA is in doubt, the DNA is left out and the CDR3 is given as listed by TCRdb. The chain has TRBV28 and TRBJ1-2; the table gives TRBD1 as D, unverified against the DNA. The CDR3 numbers 15 amino acids, ends counted. The germline gives CDR1 MDHEN, CDR2 SYDVKM. CDR3 region: CASSLDRGLRPPIVS.

This clone showed up just once. The chain uses TRBV5-6 and TRBJ1-2; D remains unclear. The CDR3 totals 15 residues. V was pared by 4 bases and J by 3 bases, with 16 bases between. The germline gives CDR1 SGHDT, CDR2 YYEEEE. The DNA of the CDR3 is TGTGCCAGCAGCACGGGGTCGACGATCGACTATGGCTACACCTTC. Protein product: CASSTGSTIDYGYTF.

This clone was picked up one time. V and J are TRBV30 and TRBJ2-5; 8 bases agree with TRBD2. The trim removed 2 bases at V and 1 base at J, leaving 12 bases unmatched. Germline V CDR1 and CDR2: GTSNPN, SVGIG (reference sequence). The CDR3 has 17 residues. The CDR3 loop reads CAWSRGVLAGLQETQYF. The CDR3 DNA reads TGTGCCTGGAGTCGAGGGGTGCTAGCGGGCCTCCAAGAGACCCAGTACTTC.

The chain combines TRBV5-6 with TRBJ1-2; tentative D call: TRBD1 (6 bases). Germline-derived CDR1 and CDR2 are SGHDT and YYEEEE. The CDR3 loop spans 12 amino acids. V was trimmed by 4 bases and J by 7 bases, leaving 11 bases between them. The chain's CDR3 is CASSPDRSGYTF. The CDR3 DNA follows: TGTGCCAGCAGCCCCGACAGGTCTGGCTACACCTTC.

The chain links TRBV10-2 to TRBJ1-2; 7 bases line up with TRBD1. Trimming removed 9 bases from V and 5 bases from J; junction bases left unmatched: 6. Germline V gives CDR1 WSHSY, CDR2 SAAADI. The CDR3 covers 12 residues. CDR3 in DNA: TGCGCCAGTTCCGGGACAGATTATGGCTACACCTTC. Protein: CASSGTDYGYTF.

This chain links TRBV6-1 with TRBJ1-5; D gene ambiguous. Germline V gives CDR1 MNHNS, CDR2 SASEGT. V gave up 4 bases and J gave up 2 bases, with 9 bases separating them. The CDR3 has 14 residues. This CDR3 reads CASSARFGNQPQHF. CDR3 nucleotides: TGTGCCAGCAGTGCTCGTTTTGGCAATCAGCCCCAGCATTTT.

The chain has TRBV9 and TRBJ2-1; 13 bases are a match to TRBD2. The CDR3 sequence is 15 residues long. After removal of 0 bases from V and 10 bases from J, the junction contained 4 bases not matched to a gene. Germline V gene data show CDR1 as SGDLS and CDR2 as YYNGEE. CDR3 sequence: CASSVALAGGREQFF. The DNA of the CDR3 is TGTGCCAGCAGCGTAGCACTAGCGGGGGGGCGGGAGCAGTTCTTC.

The rearrangement links TRBV6-5 to TRBJ2-1; possibly TRBD2 for D (5 bases). There are 13 residues in the CDR3. Germline V lookup: CDR1 MNHEY, CDR2 SVGAGI. V lost 6 bases to trimming and J lost 4 bases, with 10 bases between them. As DNA, the CDR3 is TGTGCCAGCAGGAGCGGTATATACAATGAGCAGTTCTTC. This encodes CASRSGIYNEQFF.

The chain couples TRBV5-6 to TRBJ2-1, with D possibly TRBD2 on 6 matching bases. The length of the CDR3 is 12 residues. Germline CDR1 and CDR2: SGHDT and YYEEEE. Trimming pared 4 bases from V and 15 bases from J, leaving 17 bases between. Here the CDR3 reads CASSPGTLLSFF. The CDR3 DNA reads TGTGCCAGCAGCCCCGGGACTCTCCTTTCGTTCTTC.

V and J are TRBV4-2 and TRBJ2-2; tentatively, D is TRBD1 (6 bases). With 0 bases removed from V and 9 bases from J, the gap between germline ends came to 8 bases. The germline gives CDR1 LGHNA, CDR2 YNFKEQ. The CDR3 runs 13 residues. The CDR3 spells CASSQDQGWELFF. The CDR3 coding sequence is TGTGCCAGCAGCCAAGATCAGGGGTGGGAGCTGTTTTTT.

The chain links TRBV5-6 to TRBJ2-5; the match to TRBD1 covers 7 bases. There are 13 residues in the CDR3. Germline trimming cut 4 bases from V and 4 bases from J; bases unmatched to any gene: 4. CDR1 and CDR2 from the germline V gene are SGHDT and YYEEEE. CDR3 bases: TGTGCCAGCAGCCGACGACAGGGAGAGACCCAGTACTTC. Encoded protein: CASSRRQGETQYF.

J is TRBJ1-1 and V is TRBV27; no clear D. Germline V gene lookup returns CDR1 MNHEY and CDR2 SMNVEV (reference sequence). This CDR3 is 13 amino acids long. Trimming shortened V by 2 bases and J by 3 bases, and 7 bases separated the two germline ends. This chain's CDR3 is CASSLMADTEAFF. CDR3 in DNA: TGTGCCAGCAGTTTAATGGCAGACACTGAAGCTTTCTTT.

This chain connects TRBV5-4 to TRBJ2-1, with D tentatively TRBD2 (7 bases). This CDR3 has 16 residues. Trimming shortened V by 0 bases and J by 4 bases, and 14 bases separated the two germline ends. Germline values: CDR1 SGHNT, CDR2 YYREEE (reference sequence). CDR3 coding DNA: TGTGCCAGCAGCTTGGAAGGGGGGGCTACATACAATGAGCAGTTCTTC. It translates to CASSLEGGATYNEQFF.

The gene calls are TRBV2 and TRBJ1-4; 9 nucleotides line up with TRBD1. Germline-derived CDR1 and CDR2 are SNHLY and FYNNEI. Unmatched junction bases numbered 8, after V lost 10 bases and J lost 8 bases. The CDR3 is made up of 13 amino acids. CDR3 sequence: CAILQGAGEKLFF. CDR3 nucleotide sequence: TGTGCCATTCTACAGGGGGCTGGAGAAAAACTGTTTTTT.

This rearrangement joins TRBV28 to TRBJ1-2; D may be TRBD1 (6 bases). Trimming removed 5 bases at V and 5 bases at J, with 18 bases between. CDR1 is MDHEN and CDR2 is SYDVKM in the germline V gene. This CDR3 contains 15 residues. CDR3 DNA: TGTGCCAGCAGTCAAATCACTACAGGGTTATATGGCTACACCTTC. As protein: CASSQITTGLYGYTF.

The rearrangement joins TRBV9 to TRBJ2-2, with no clear D. Germline CDR1 and CDR2: SGDLS and YYNGEE. The CDR3 runs 13 residues. Between the trimmed V and J ends, which lost 6 bases and 6 bases, there was a span of 12 bases. The CDR3 DNA reads as TGTGCCAGCAACCCCGCCGGTGCCGGGGAGCTGTTTTTT. This translates into CASNPAGAGELFF.

The chain couples TRBV6-1 to TRBJ2-1; 10 bases match TRBD1. CDR1 and CDR2 from the germline V gene are MNHNS and SASEGT. The V segment lost 0 bases and the J segment 16 bases; nucleotides outside the gene matches: 9. The CDR3 is 14 amino acids. The CDR3 sequence is CASSEAWGGQGEFF. The CDR3 DNA sequence: TGTGCCAGCAGTGAAGCATGGGGAGGACAGGGGGAATTCTTC.

The chain carries TRBV7-7 and TRBJ2-1; D possibly corresponds to TRBD2 (7 bases). Looked up from germline, CDR1 is SSHAT and CDR2 is FNYEAQ (reference sequence). CDR3 length: 15 amino acids. V was trimmed by 5 bases and J by 9 bases, leaving 20 bases between them. CDR3 loop: CASSPRGWEGSEQFF. CDR3 bases: TGTGCCAGCAGCCCCAGGGGATGGGAGGGAAGTGAGCAGTTCTTC.

The chain combines TRBV5-4 with TRBJ1-4, with D possibly matching TRBD1 (6 bases). CDR3 size: 17 residues. V was pared by 2 bases and J by 7 bases, with 21 bases between. Germline V gene lookup returns CDR1 SGHNT and CDR2 YYREEE (reference sequence). The CDR3 spells CASSFATGIGVGEKLFF. The CDR3 DNA sequence: TGTGCCAGCAGCTTCGCTACAGGGATAGGCGTCGGTGAAAAACTGTTTTTT.

The V and J genes are TRBV18 and TRBJ1-2; TRBD1 matches 8 bases. The germline gives CDR1 KGHSH, CDR2 LQKENI. V was clipped by 6 bases and J by 4 bases; unmatched bases: 7. The CDR3 has 14 amino acids. The DNA for the CDR3 is TGTGCCAGCTCTACGGACAGGGCAGTCTATGGCTACACCTTC. The encoded protein is CASSTDRAVYGYTF.

This clone appeared a single time. V usage is TRBV7-7 and J usage is TRBJ2-1; 8 nucleotides match TRBD1. V shed 3 bases, J shed 7 bases, and the junction held 8 bases outside the gene matches. Germline values: CDR1 SSHAT, CDR2 FNYEAQ (reference sequence). This CDR3 contains 15 residues. The CDR3 region has the DNA TGTGCCAGCAGCTTGGCCGGGACAGGTTTGAATGAGCAGTTCTTC. The encoded protein is CASSLAGTGLNEQFF. Full variable domain (remainder filled in from reference TRBV7-7 and TRBJ2-1): GAGVSQSPRYKVTKRGQDVTLRCDPISSHATLYWYQQALGQGPEFLTYFNYEAQPDKSGLPSDRFSAERPEGSISTLTIQRTEQRDSAMYRCASSLAGTGLNEQFFGPGTRLTVL.

The V gene is TRBV6-5, the J gene TRBJ2-7; 7 bases line up with TRBD1. The CDR3 has 15 residues. V lost 6 bases, J lost 0 bases, and 8 bases stayed unmatched. From germline, CDR1 is MNHEY and CDR2 SVGAGI. The CDR3 DNA reads as TGTGCCAGCAGGTACGACAGGGCTTTCTCCTACGAGCAGTACTTC. It specifies CASRYDRAFSYEQYF.